The rows below give T cell receptor beta chains drawn from one sample of a study of regulatory T cells in long-lasting Graves disease. Each CDR3 protein is one row after TCRdb ran MiXCR on the multiplex PCR reads. This table has hundreds of thousands of distinct CDR3 sequences, 20% appearing once. The sample consisted of peripheral blood mononuclear cells (PBMCs), taken when the disease was refractory, from a patient treated with antithyroid drugs. The source is a female donor with Graves disease. Each CDR3 is given with its conserved first and last residue. Fields, in order: J gene, clone size, V gene, D gene, CDR3 DNA, CDR3 protein. The D gene is left open where the match is weak. The size entry is marked missing in some rows and otherwise reads once, few, many or a size class.

>TRBJ2-4|few|TRBV7-8|NA
TGTGCCAGCAGTTCCAGGGGGGGACAGCTAGCCAAAAACATTCAGTACTTC
CASSSRGGQLAKNIQYF
>TRBJ1-5|NA|TRBV6-2/TRBV6-3|NA
TGTGCCAGCAGTTACTCTTCCAGGGGTAAGCTTCAGCCCCAGCATTTT
CASSYSSRGKLQPQHF
>TRBJ2-7|many|TRBV11-2|TRBD2
TGTGCCAGCAGCCCCCAACTAGCGGGAGCGTCCTACGAGCAGTACTTC
CASSPQLAGASYEQYF
>TRBJ1-6|NA|TRBV20-1|TRBD1
TGCAGTGCTACTGACTGGGACAGGGATGATTCACCCCTCCACTTT
CSATDWDRDDSPLHF
>TRBJ2-7|few|TRBV9|NA
TGTGCCAGCAGCGTAGGAGGGGACCACGAGCAGTACTTC
CASSVGGDHEQYF
>TRBJ2-7|NA|TRBV6-1|TRBD2
TGTGCCAGCCGTACCCCTGGGTCTAGCGGCTACGAGCAGTACTTC
CASRTPGSSGYEQYF
>TRBJ1-4|NA|TRBV6-1|NA
TGTGCCAGCAGTGAAGAAATGGGACGGAAACTTCTCGGCGGGGAAAAACTGTTTTTT
CASSEEMGRKLLGGEKLFF
>TRBJ1-5|NA|TRBV6-5|NA
TGTGCCAGCAGTTACGAACAGGCCCGATATCAGCCCCAGCATTTT
CASSYEQARYQPQHF
>TRBJ2-7|many|TRBV28|NA
TGTGCCAGCAGCCGGGGACAAAGCTCCTACGAGCAGTACTTC
CASSRGQSSYEQYF
>TRBJ2-7|many|TRBV6-1|NA
TGTGCCAGCAGTGAATCGACAGGCTACGAGCAGTACTTC
CASSESTGYEQYF
>TRBJ2-2|few|TRBV27|NA
TGTGCCAGCAGCCATGTAGTCCGTTGGTCCAAAACGGACACCGGGGAGCTGTTTTTT
CASSHVVRWSKTDTGELFF
>TRBJ2-2|NA|TRBV20-1|NA
TGCAGTGCTAGTCTCCCAAGCCTGGGGACCGGGGAGCTGTTTTTT
CSASLPSLGTGELFF
>TRBJ1-5|NA|TRBV9|NA
TGTGCCAGCAGCGCCGTAGGGGAGCGGAATCAGCCCCAGCATTTT
CASSAVGERNQPQHF